A single sample is the source of the 24 T cell receptor beta chains below, sequenced in a study of T-cell reconstitution after alpha-beta-depleted transplantation in children. As it was prepared, the TCRbeta library received unique molecular identifiers. TCRdb re-called the PCR reads through MiXCR, storing one row per CDR3 protein. The sample holds around 300,000 distinct CDR3 sequences, 9.5% to 13% seen once. This material consisted of PBMCs, taken before TCRalphabeta/CD19-depleted stem cell transplant. Receptor source: a boy less than two years old with acute myeloid leukemia, due to receive a stem cell transplant.

This clonotype was seen many times. The chain couples TRBV28 to TRBJ2-5; 9 nucleotides line up with TRBD2. Per the germline V gene, CDR1 is MDHEN and CDR2 is SYDVKM. J gave up 5 bases and V 5 bases, and 9 bases lay outside the gene matches. CDR3 length equals 15 residues. In nucleotides, the CDR3 is TGTGCCAGCAGTCTCCCCCCGGCGGGGGGGGAGACCCAGTACTTC. Protein product: CASSLPPAGGETQYF.

This clonotype appeared many times. CDR3 nucleotide sequence: TGTGCCAGCAGGTCCAGAGGGGAAGAGACCCAGTACTTC. Amino acid sequence: CASRSRGEETQYF. This chain links TRBV3-1 with TRBJ2-5; TRBD1 or TRBD2 may be the D gene (5 bases each). Trimming took 6 bases from V and 3 from J, leaving 11 bases between them. CDR3 length: 13 residues. Germline CDR1 is LGHDT and CDR2 is YNNKEL (reference sequence).

On this clonotype: A much bigger clone sits one base away, suggesting this may be a read error. CDR3 sequence: CSVAPQRETYEQFF. The CDR3 DNA sequence: TGCAGCGTTGCCCCCCAGCGGGAGACTTATGAGCAGTTCTTC. The chain joins TRBV29-1 to TRBJ2-1, with 8 bases matching TRBD2. With V trimmed by 4 bases and J by 8 bases, 10 bases remained unmatched. The germline gives CDR1 SQVTM, CDR2 ANQGSEA. This CDR3 contains 14 residues.

The sample holds many counts of this clonotype. This chain uses TRBV10-3 with TRBJ2-7, with D unclear. Germline CDR1 is ENHRY and CDR2 is SYGVKD. The length of the CDR3 is 15 residues. Trimming pared 2 bases from V and 3 bases from J, leaving 14 bases between. CDR3: CAISEGASGNYEQYF. The CDR3 coding sequence is TGTGCCATCAGTGAGGGCGCCTCTGGGAACTACGAGCAGTACTTC.

The sample holds many counts of this clonotype. The chain joins TRBV4-3 to TRBJ2-4; perhaps TRBD1 as D (7 bases). Germline CDR1 reads LGHNA; CDR2 reads YSLEER. V was cut by 11 bases and J by 5 bases, with 19 bases left in between. CDR3 length equals 14 residues. The CDR3 DNA reads TGCGCCGGGTTTAACAGGGGAGGACAAAACATTCAGTACTTC. Translated: CAGFNRGGQNIQYF.

The V and J genes are TRBV12-3 or TRBV12-4 and TRBJ2-4, with D perhaps assigned TRBD1 or TRBD2 (5 bases each). The CDR3 spans 17 residues. V lost 5 bases, J lost 0 bases, and 17 bases lay in between. The CDR3 DNA follows: TGTGCCAGCAGTCCGTGGTGGGACCCAGGAGCCAAAAACATTCAGTACTTC. This translates into CASSPWWDPGAKNIQYF.

This clonotype was seen ten or more times. V gene TRBV7-2 combines with J gene TRBJ2-7; 9 bases line up with TRBD1. The germline CDR1 and CDR2 sequences are SGHTA and FQGNSA. The CDR3 totals 15 residues. With 5 bases clipped from V and 4 bases from J, the junction kept 9 bases outside the gene matches. The CDR3 DNA reads as TGTGCCAGCAGCGCTTCCAACAGGGGGCGGTACGAGCAGTACTTC. This translates into CASSASNRGRYEQYF.

This clonotype was observed at least ten times. This sequence joins TRBV20-1 and TRBJ2-1; TRBD2 is a possible D gene (6 bases). The CDR3 covers 14 residues. V was trimmed by 6 bases and J by 4 bases, leaving 16 bases between them. In germline, CDR1 is DFQATT, CDR2 SNEGSKA (reference sequence). The CDR3 DNA is TGCAGTGCGGACTCCGGAGGGAAATACAATGAGCAGTTCTTC. Amino acids: CSADSGGKYNEQFF.

This clonotype was counted many times. CDR3 nucleotide sequence: TGCAGCGTGAGGGGGGACAGGGGGCCTTACGAGCAGTACTTC. It specifies CSVRGDRGPYEQYF. V usage is TRBV29-1 and J usage is TRBJ2-7, with 12 positions matching TRBD1. The length of the CDR3 is 14 residues. Germline CDR1 is SQVTM and CDR2 is ANQGSEA. V trimming: 6 bases; J trimming: 4 bases; junction bases outside the gene matches: 7.

This chain links TRBV7-2 with TRBJ2-7, with D tentatively TRBD1 or TRBD2 (5 bases each). CDR1 and CDR2 from the germline V gene are SGHTA and FQGNSA. Between the trimmed V and J ends, which lost 2 bases and 0 bases, there was a span of 11 bases. The CDR3 is 15 residues long. The CDR3: CASSLLPGTSYEQYF. The CDR3 coding sequence is TGTGCCAGCAGCTTATTACCAGGGACCTCCTACGAGCAGTACTTC. Combining the CDR3 with reference TRBV7-2 and TRBJ2-7 gives the whole variable domain GAGVSQSPSNKVTEKGKDVELRCDPISGHTALYWYRQSLGQGLEFLIYFQGNSAPDKSGLPSDRFSAERTGGSVSTLTIQRTQQEDSAVYLCASSLLPGTSYEQYFGPGTRLTVT.

This clonotype was counted many times. J is TRBJ1-2 and V is TRBV7-8, with D uncertain. CDR1 is SGHVS and CDR2 is FQNEAQ in the germline V gene. This CDR3 is 14 amino acids long. V was trimmed by 3 bases and J by 6 bases, leaving 14 bases between them. CDR3 loop: CASSFSAQSDGYTF. The DNA of the CDR3 is TGTGCCAGCAGCTTTTCAGCCCAGTCGGATGGCTACACCTTC.

This clonotype has ten or more counts. The J gene is TRBJ1-6, the V gene TRBV12-3 or TRBV12-4; D is unresolved. CDR3 length: 13 residues. The germline V and J ends were trimmed by 3 bases and 9 bases, with 9 bases remaining between them. CDR3 bases: TGTGCCAGCAGTTTGCAGGAGAGTTCACCCCTCCACTTT. Encoded protein: CASSLQESSPLHF.

This clonotype was seen at least ten times. This chain joins TRBV7-9 and TRBJ2-3; D call uncertain. The germline CDR1 and CDR2 sequences are SEHNR and FQNEAQ (reference sequence). Between the trimmed V and J ends, which lost 0 bases and 6 bases, there was a span of 10 bases. There are 14 residues in the CDR3. Here the CDR3 reads CASSLAGPADTQYF. The CDR3 coding sequence is TGTGCCAGCAGCTTAGCGGGTCCTGCGGATACGCAGTATTTT.

This clonotype occurred a few times. The chain uses TRBV18 and TRBJ1-5, with 7 nucleotides matching TRBD1. CDR1 KGHSH and CDR2 LQKENI come from the germline V gene. Trimming cost V 3 bases and J 5 bases; bases outside gene matches: 16. This CDR3 is 18 amino acids long. The CDR3 here is CASSPQSPTGNNHQPQHF. DNA of the CDR3: TGTGCCAGCTCACCGCAGTCCCCGACAGGGAATAATCATCAGCCCCAGCATTTT. Based on the CDR3 plus reference TRBV18 and TRBJ1-5, the full variable domain is NAGVMQNPRHLVRRRGQEARLRCSPMKGHSHVYWYRQLPEEGLKFMVYLQKENIIDESGMPKERFSAEFPKEGPSILRIQQVVRGDSAAYFCASSPQSPTGNNHQPQHFGDGTRLSIL.

The rearrangement links TRBV10-3 to TRBJ2-5; D is perhaps TRBD1 (6 bases). The CDR3 sequence is 13 residues long. The germline gives CDR1 ENHRY, CDR2 SYGVKD. Trimming took 3 bases from V and 1 from J, leaving 6 bases between them. CDR3 sequence: CAISEGGQETQYF. The CDR3 region has the DNA TGTGCCATCAGTGAAGGGGGCCAAGAGACCCAGTACTTC.

The chain employs TRBV28 and TRBJ2-7; TRBD1 might be the D (5 bases). CDR3 length: 14 amino acids. The germline V gene encodes CDR1 MDHEN and CDR2 SYDVKM. With 7 bases removed from V and 4 bases from J, the gap between germline ends came to 17 bases. The CDR3 loop is CASIQTQGTYEQYF. CDR3 DNA: TGTGCCAGCATCCAGACTCAGGGAACTTACGAGCAGTACTTC.

This clonotype was seen only a few times. The CDR3 region is CASSQDRALDTEAFF. DNA of the CDR3: TGCGCCAGCAGCCAAGATCGGGCCTTGGACACTGAAGCTTTCTTT. The chain combines TRBV4-3 with TRBJ1-1; D is ambiguous. CDR1 LGHNA and CDR2 YSLEER come from the germline V gene. The CDR3 totals 15 residues. V lost 0 bases to trimming and J lost 3 bases, with 11 bases between them.

A remark on this clonotype: This may come from a read error, since a much larger clone is one base off. The CDR3 does not close with the conserved phenylalanine or tryptophan, likely indicating a read error. The chain joins TRBV19 to TRBJ2-3; D gene unclear. V was clipped by 3 bases and J by 0 bases, with 7 bases between them. This CDR3 has 14 amino acids. The germline V gene has CDR1 LNHDA and CDR2 SQIVND (reference sequence). Here the CDR3 DNA reads TGTGCCAGTAGTATGCCCCCTAGCACAGATACGCAGTATGTT. Translation gives CASSMPPSTDTQYV.

In its sample, this clonotype was seen many times. This chain connects TRBV6-1 to TRBJ2-2, with D tentatively TRBD1 or TRBD2 (5 bases each). Germline V CDR1 and CDR2: MNHNS, SASEGT. This CDR3 has 16 amino acids. Trimming took off 3 bases at V and 1 base at J, with 12 bases between the two ends. CDR3 sequence (DNA): TGTGCCAGCAGTGACCGGGGCGTTAAGAACACCGGGGAGCTGTTTTTT. It yields the protein CASSDRGVKNTGELFF.

This clonotype occurred many times. The chain uses TRBV10-3 and TRBJ2-7; unclear D gene. This CDR3 has 15 amino acids. CDR1 ENHRY and CDR2 SYGVKD come from the germline V gene. Between the trimmed V and J ends, which lost 3 bases and 0 bases, there was a span of 12 bases. CDR3 sequence (DNA): TGTGCCATCAGTGAACGGACCGAGAGCTCCTACGAGCAGTACTTC. The encoded protein is CAISERTESSYEQYF.

In its sample, this clonotype was seen many times. The chain combines TRBV7-2 with TRBJ2-2; unclear D gene. This CDR3 spans 9 amino acids. V lost 6 bases, J lost 14 bases, and 7 bases lay in between. Germline V gene sequence: CDR1 SGHTA, CDR2 FQGNSA. The CDR3, as DNA: TGTGCCAGCAGGGCCCGTCTGTTTTTT. This encodes CASRARLFF.

This clonotype was detected once. A much more abundant neighbour one base away suggests this may be a read error. This chain joins TRBV3-1 and TRBJ2-7; 7 bases are shared with TRBD2. The CDR3 sequence is 15 residues long. Germline V lookup: CDR1 LGHDT, CDR2 YNNKEL (reference sequence). The CDR3 DNA reads as TGTGCCAGCAGCCAAAATCCCGGGGGGTCCTACGACCAGTACTTC. This sequence encodes CASSQNPGGSYDQYF.

V usage is TRBV28 and J usage is TRBJ2-2, with no clear D. This CDR3 has 15 amino acids. Germline assignment: CDR1 MDHEN and CDR2 SYDVKM. The ends were cut back, 1 base at V and 8 bases at J, with 14 bases in the middle. CDR3 loop: CASSLFGTPSGELFF. For the CDR3, the DNA is TGTGCCAGCAGTTTATTCGGTACCCCGTCTGGGGAGCTGTTTTTT.

About this clonotype: A much larger clone differs by one base, so this may be a read error. The J gene is TRBJ2-7, the V gene TRBV7-9; the match to TRBD1 covers 8 bases. The CDR3 spans 15 residues. Germline loops: CDR1 SEHNR, CDR2 FQNEAQ (reference sequence). For the CDR3, the DNA is TGTGCCAGCAGCCTTGGACAGGGAGCCTCCTGCGAGCAGTACTTC. Amino acids: CASSLGQGASCEQYF.